This T cell receptor (beta chain) was sequenced during a study of T-cell memory formation after mild COVID-19. Study information: TCR clusters were mostly confined to one donor each. Study results and caveats: Clones that contracted from day 15 to 85 had balanced CD4/CD8; later expanders were CD4+ biased.

V lost 4 bases to trimming and J lost 6 bases, with 10 bases between them. The CDR3 spans 13 residues. Germline CDR1 SGHRS, CDR2 YFSETQ. Constant-segment primers were used for 5'RACE, and the resulting TCR alpha and TCR beta cDNA libraries carried sample barcodes and UMIs. Via MiXCR, TCRdb re-called the 5' RACE reads, giving one row per CDR3 protein. The sample records fewer than 350,000 distinct CDR3 sequences, roughly an eighth being singletons. This clonotype was seen only a few times. Its antigen is undetermined. The source material was PBMCs or a T cell subset sorted from them (not recorded which). The chain uses TRBV5-1 and TRBJ2-2; TRBD1 is a possible D gene (5 bases). This sequence was found in a man aged 18 to 35 who had mild COVID-19 (a few samples of this study predate the infection). Cell type and time point are not known. The CDR3 region has the DNA TGCGCCAGCAGCGAGCAGGGTTCCGGGGAGCTGTTTTTT. Protein: CASSEQGSGELFF.